The 21 T cell receptor beta chains presented below share a single source sample, sequenced in a study of technical replicates of blood from a few donors. Some clones are missing from TCRdb's copy, which holds only in-frame ones; the method was immunoSEQ multiplex PCR. The sample lists under 90,000 clones, 93% occurring once. Source material: T cells isolated from PBMCs. These receptors were taken from a human donor in good health.

The gene calls are TRBV2 and TRBJ1-1; D may be TRBD1 (6 bases). Trimming stripped 7 bases from V and 8 bases from J, with 17 bases between. CDR1 SNHLY and CDR2 FYNNEI come from the germline V gene. This CDR3 spans 13 amino acids. CDR3 nucleotides: TGTGCCAGCATCTACAGGGAGCTTCAAGAAGCTTTCTTT. It encodes CASIYRELQEAFF.

This sequence joins TRBV10-1 and TRBJ2-2; 9 bases map to TRBD1. CDR1 and CDR2 from the germline V gene are WNHNN and SYGVQD (reference sequence). The CDR3 has 14 amino acids. Germline trimming cut 5 bases from V and 4 bases from J; bases unmatched to any gene: 2. The CDR3, as DNA: TGCGCCAGCAGTCGACAGGGGGGCACCGGGGAGCTGTTTTTT. The encoded protein is CASSRQGGTGELFF.

The chain carries TRBV9 and TRBJ1-3, with D maybe TRBD1 (5 bases). V was pared by 4 bases and J by 0 bases, with 14 bases between. The CDR3 spans 16 residues. Germline CDR1 and CDR2: SGDLS and YYNGEE. DNA for the CDR3: TGTGCCAGCAGCCCCGGGGGAGCGAACTCTGGAAACACCATATATTTT. Its translation: CASSPGGANSGNTIYF.

This chain joins TRBV2 and TRBJ2-7; 8 nucleotides agree with TRBD1. V lost 6 bases to trimming and J lost 1 base; unmatched junction nucleotides: 8. Per the germline V gene, CDR1 is SNHLY and CDR2 is FYNNEI. This CDR3 spans 15 amino acids. Written as DNA, the CDR3 is TGTGCCAGCAGGGGTACTGGGGACAGGTCCTACGAGCAGTACTTC. Translated, it gives CASRGTGDRSYEQYF.

The chain is built from TRBV10-3 and TRBJ1-6, with a tentative D call TRBD1 (5 bases). Trimming took 0 bases from V and 7 from J, leaving 13 bases between them. There are 16 residues in the CDR3. Germline V gives CDR1 ENHRY, CDR2 SYGVKD. For the CDR3, the DNA is TGTGCCATCAGTGAGTCAAAGGGGATCAAGAATTCACCCCTCCACTTT. This sequence encodes CAISESKGIKNSPLHF.

CDR3 loop: CASSPRLTGYNEQFF. In DNA, the CDR3 is TGTGCCAGCAGTCCCCGGCTAACAGGCTACAATGAGCAGTTCTTC. The chain joins TRBV6-5 to TRBJ2-1, with D possibly being TRBD1 (5 bases). V lost 5 bases to trimming and J lost 3 bases, with 14 bases between them. The CDR3 is 15 amino acids. The germline V gene has CDR1 MNHEY and CDR2 SVGAGI.

The genes are TRBV4-1 and TRBJ1-1, with 9 bases fitting TRBD1. The CDR3 consists of 16 residues. V was pared by 6 bases and J by 3 bases, with 11 bases of the junction left unmatched. Germline lookup yields CDR1 MGHRA and CDR2 YSYEKL. The CDR3 nucleotides read TGCGCCAGCAGACCCCAGGACAGGGGAGTACACACTGAAGCTTTCTTT. The encoded protein is CASRPQDRGVHTEAFF.

This rearrangement joins TRBV13 to TRBJ1-2; D is uncertain. Trimming shortened V by 1 base and J by 7 bases, and 10 bases separated the two germline ends. Germline values: CDR1 PRHDT, CDR2 FYEKMQ (reference sequence). CDR3 length equals 13 residues. The CDR3 DNA reads as TGTGCCAGCAGCTTAGATCCCTCCTTTGGCTACACCTTC. Translated, it gives CASSLDPSFGYTF.

V and J are TRBV18 and TRBJ2-1; 8 bases fit TRBD1. With 4 bases clipped from V and 6 bases from J, the junction kept 11 bases outside the gene matches. The CDR3 is made up of 16 amino acids. Germline V gives CDR1 KGHSH, CDR2 LQKENI. In DNA, the CDR3 is TGTGCCAGCTCACAAACGCAGGGGGCCCGGTTCAATGAGCAGTTCTTC. Translating gives CASSQTQGARFNEQFF.

The rearrangement links TRBV7-9 to TRBJ2-3, with 10 bases identical to TRBD1. Germline V gene lookup returns CDR1 SEHNR and CDR2 FQNEAQ (reference sequence). The V segment lost 5 bases and the J segment 5 bases; nucleotides outside the gene matches: 13. CDR3 length: 17 amino acids. The CDR3 loop is CASSLSPRGQGKDTQYF. As DNA, the CDR3 is TGTGCCAGCAGCCTTAGTCCGAGGGGACAGGGGAAAGATACGCAGTATTTT.

The genes are TRBV28 and TRBJ1-5; the match to TRBD1 covers 8 bases. CDR1 is MDHEN, CDR2 SYDVKM, per germline. Trimming cost V 3 bases and J 0 bases; bases outside gene matches: 10. The CDR3 extends over 18 amino acids. CDR3 DNA: TGTGCCAGCAGTTTGCCCCTAACAGGGGGGTATAGCAATCAGCCCCAGCATTTT. Translating gives CASSLPLTGGYSNQPQHF.

This clone was detected only a few times. Other DNA variants within this sample encode the same CDR3. This rearrangement joins TRBV27 to TRBJ1-5; TRBD1 matches 8 bases. Germline loops: CDR1 MNHEY, CDR2 SMNVEV (reference sequence). J was trimmed by 9 bases and V by 5 bases; bases with no gene match: 6. The CDR3 extends over 13 amino acids. For the CDR3, the DNA is TGTGCCAGCAGTCTGGACAGGGTCCGGCCCCAGCATTTT. Protein product: CASSLDRVRPQHF.

The chain uses TRBV10-1 and TRBJ1-1, with unresolved D. V was shortened by 2 bases and J by 2 bases, with 6 bases between the two germline ends. This CDR3 region has 13 residues. Germline assignment: CDR1 WNHNN and CDR2 SYGVQD (reference sequence). CDR3 region: CASSEGRNTEAFF. The CDR3 DNA is TGCGCCAGCAGTGAGGGTAGAAACACTGAAGCTTTCTTT.

The V and J genes are TRBV7-6 and TRBJ2-1; possibly TRBD2 for D (5 bases). This CDR3 has 16 amino acids. Germline CDR1 reads SGHVS; CDR2 reads FNYEAQ. V was trimmed by 4 bases and J by 0 bases, leaving 13 bases between them. The CDR3 region has the DNA TGTGCCAGCAGCTCACCTCTGGGGAGCTCCTACAATGAGCAGTTCTTC. This sequence encodes CASSSPLGSSYNEQFF.

The chain is built from TRBV25-1 and TRBJ1-1; D is undetermined. Germline values: CDR1 MGHDK, CDR2 SYGVNS. This CDR3 spans 12 amino acids. V was clipped by 4 bases and J by 5 bases, with 8 bases between them. CDR3 in amino acids: CASSVRGTEAFF. The CDR3 DNA reads as TGTGCCAGCAGTGTACGAGGTACTGAAGCTTTCTTT.

The genes are TRBV28 and TRBJ1-5; 7 bases align to TRBD1. The CDR3 is 15 residues long. The germline CDR1 and CDR2 sequences are MDHEN and SYDVKM. The V gene end was trimmed by 4 bases and the J gene end by 11 bases; junction bases not matched to a gene: 14. The CDR3 nucleotides are TGTGCCAGCAGTTATCCGGACAGGCCAAGGATGACCCAGCATTTT. Its translation: CASSYPDRPRMTQHF.

This chain uses TRBV6-5 with TRBJ2-7; TRBD1 might be the D (5 bases). V shed 5 bases and J shed 3 bases, with 11 bases lying between them. Germline V lookup: CDR1 MNHEY, CDR2 SVGAGI. The CDR3 runs 13 residues. The CDR3 protein is CASSLTVNYEQYF. CDR3 sequence (DNA): TGTGCCAGCAGTCTGACAGTTAACTACGAGCAGTACTTC.

V gene TRBV4-2 combines with J gene TRBJ2-1; D is undetermined. V lost 4 bases and J 0 bases, leaving 16 bases between the germline ends. Germline V gives CDR1 LGHNA, CDR2 YNFKEQ. The CDR3 has 17 residues. In DNA, the CDR3 is TGTGCCAGCAGCCCTTATCAGCGTTCCAGCTCCTACAATGAGCAGTTCTTC. Its translation is CASSPYQRSSSYNEQFF.

V gene TRBV5-4 combines with J gene TRBJ2-4; TRBD2 agrees at 8 bases. CDR1 is SGHNT, CDR2 YYREEE, per germline (reference sequence). The CDR3 runs 16 residues. J was trimmed by 1 base and V by 0 bases; bases with no gene match: 3. The CDR3 region has the DNA TGTGCCAGCAGCTTGGGAGCGGGGGAGGCCAAAAACATTCAGTACTTC. Its translation is CASSLGAGEAKNIQYF.

This sequence joins TRBV29-1 and TRBJ2-1; D is possibly TRBD2 (6 bases). This CDR3 contains 15 residues. Germline CDR1 SQVTM, CDR2 ANQGSEA. Trimming shortened V by 6 bases and J by 2 bases, and 17 bases separated the two germline ends. The CDR3 DNA follows: TGCAGCGTGGAGGGTGATGGACGGGCCTACAATGAGCAGTTCTTC. Protein: CSVEGDGRAYNEQFF.

The rearrangement joins TRBV15 to TRBJ2-3; the D is unclear. In germline, CDR1 is LNHNV, CDR2 YYDKDF (reference sequence). Trimming shortened V by 3 bases and J by 4 bases, and 20 bases separated the two germline ends. The CDR3 runs 17 residues. The CDR3 sequence is CATSRPAGHQESDTQYF. The DNA of the CDR3 is TGTGCCACCAGCAGGCCGGCAGGCCACCAGGAATCAGATACGCAGTATTTT.